This T cell receptor (beta chain) was recorded in a study of early T cells in non-severe SARS-CoV-2 infection. Study details: Chains were not paired, and sequencing was done on bulk RNA from unsorted whole blood.

Unique molecular identifiers tagged individual cDNA molecules. TCRdb itself ran the 5' RACE reads through MiXCR, one entry per CDR3 protein. This table has 25,000 to 35,000 distinct CDR3 sequences, less than 7% appearing once. The CDR3 loop spans 15 amino acids. Losses at the gene ends were 5 bases for V and 5 bases for J; bases not matched to a gene: 6. Germline lookup yields CDR1 KGHSH and CDR2 LQKENI. This clonotype was counted ten times or more. Sequenced sample: whole blood. This sequence was found in an adult who was a healthcare worker with PCR-confirmed SARS-CoV-2 infection or an uninfected control (not recorded which). V is TRBV18 and J is TRBJ2-3, with 11 bases fitting TRBD2. CDR3 nucleotide sequence: TGTGCCAGCTCATCGACTAGCGGGGTTGGAGATACGCAGTATTTT. Amino acid sequence: CASSSTSGVGDTQYF.